The T cell receptor beta chain described here comes from a study of T cells in Graves' hyperthyroidism and ophthalmopathy. TCR beta CDR3 regions were amplified from RNA transcripts. First-round RT-PCR targeting the TCR CDR3 was performed with the HTBI primer set. TCRdb called the multiplex PCR reads again in MiXCR, with one record for every CDR3 protein. The repertoire holds 200,000 to 250,000 distinct CDR3 sequences, with 17% as singletons. The CDR3 loop spans 12 amino acids. Germline assignment: CDR1 LNHNV and CDR2 YYDKDF (reference sequence). V shed 2 bases and J shed 2 bases, with 3 bases lying between them.

The receptor's source is a man between 45 and 60 years old with Graves' hyperthyroidism. Material for sequencing was blood. The chain combines TRBV15 with TRBJ2-5; D is unclear. The CDR3 is CATSRPQETQYF. DNA of the CDR3: TGTGCCACCAGCAGACCACAAGAGACCCAGTACTTC.